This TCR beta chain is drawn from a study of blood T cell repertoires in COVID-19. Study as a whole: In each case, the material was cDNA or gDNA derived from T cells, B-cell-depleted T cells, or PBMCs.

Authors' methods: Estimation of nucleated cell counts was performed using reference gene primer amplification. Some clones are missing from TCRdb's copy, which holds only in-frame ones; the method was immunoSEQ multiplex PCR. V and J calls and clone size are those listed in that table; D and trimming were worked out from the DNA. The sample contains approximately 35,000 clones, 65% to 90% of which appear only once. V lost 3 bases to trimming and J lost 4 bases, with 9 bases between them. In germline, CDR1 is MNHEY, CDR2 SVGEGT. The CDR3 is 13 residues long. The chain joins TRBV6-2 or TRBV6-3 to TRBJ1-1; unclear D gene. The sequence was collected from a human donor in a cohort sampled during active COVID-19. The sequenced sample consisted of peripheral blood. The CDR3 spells CASSYGQFTEAFF. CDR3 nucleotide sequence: TGTGCCAGCAGTTATGGGCAGTTCACTGAAGCTTTCTTT.